These T cell receptor beta chains were read from a single sample in a study of blood T cell repertoires in COVID-19. This table comes from immunoSEQ multiplex PCR, and its TCRdb copy is limited to in-frame clones, with some not included. The sample has 55,000 to 85,000 clones, 70% to 80% seen once. Sequenced sample: peripheral blood. The receptors come from a man between 60 and 75 years old with active or convalescent COVID-19. Each CDR3 is given with its conserved first and last residue. Fields, in order: V gene, J gene, CDR3 protein.

V: TRBV29-1; J: TRBJ2-7; CDR3: CSVSGTGLYEQYF
V: TRBV3-1/TRBV3-2; J: TRBJ1-5; CDR3: CASSSDRINQPQHF
V: TRBV7-9; J: TRBJ2-1; CDR3: CASSFPRGQYSYNEQFF
V: TRBV29-1; J: TRBJ1-2; CDR3: CSVEDTGTAPGYTF
V: TRBV6-6; J: TRBJ1-1; CDR3: CASSQLPGTGDSNTEAFF
V: TRBV4-1; J: TRBJ1-2; CDR3: CASSQPWTGGNYGYTF
V: TRBV6-5; J: TRBJ2-2; CDR3: CASSYRGTGELFF
V: TRBV4-2; J: TRBJ1-5; CDR3: CASSVGGDNQPQHF
V: TRBV6-5; J: TRBJ1-4; CDR3: CASSSPGTGAEKLFF
V: TRBV2; J: TRBJ1-2; CDR3: CASSLQGARWYGYTF
V: TRBV7-9; J: TRBJ1-4; CDR3: CASSPGQGSEKLFF
V: TRBV18; J: TRBJ2-3; CDR3: CASSPPGQGSDTQYF
V: TRBV6-2/TRBV6-3; J: TRBJ2-7; CDR3: CASSYGTGNEQYF
V: TRBV11-2; J: TRBJ2-1; CDR3: CASSFSGHTKLHNEQFF
V: TRBV19; J: TRBJ1-4; CDR3: CASSNPGVNEKLFF
V: TRBV14; J: TRBJ1-6; CDR3: CASSQVSRFRSPLHF
V: TRBV28; J: TRBJ2-1; CDR3: CASSPLGGGSYNEQFF
V: TRBV19; J: TRBJ1-1; CDR3: CASSPQGRGNTEAFF
V: TRBV19; J: TRBJ2-3; CDR3: CASSITGLAGGTDTQYF
V: TRBV7-7; J: TRBJ2-3; CDR3: CASNGDRAKRPDTQYF
V: TRBV5-1; J: TRBJ1-5; CDR3: CASSFSGDQPQHF
V: TRBV19; J: TRBJ1-2; CDR3: CASSIQIASGYTF
V: TRBV18; J: TRBJ2-7; CDR3: CASSNQGLAGEFYEQYF
V: TRBV5-4; J: TRBJ2-5; CDR3: CASSRGLAGMQETQYF